This TCR beta chain was sequenced during a study of response to subunit inactivated influenza vaccine. A single record per CDR3 protein comes from TCRdb applying MiXCR to the RT-PCR reads. The profile shows around 570,000 distinct CDR3 sequences, around 10% of them singletons. This clonotype was counted between two and nine times. The data also belong to a second study, concerning T cells expressing NK-cell markers. Per that paper: UMIs accompanied the 5'RACE template switching by which TCR beta cDNA was made.

Sequences were derived from PBMCs from blood, sampled on the day of vaccination. The TCR originated in a man aged 50-59 years who received an inactivated influenza vaccine.

CDR3 sequence: CASRRDDRVQETQYF. For the CDR3, the DNA is TGTGCCAGCAGGAGAGATGACAGGGTCCAAGAGACCCAGTACTTC. The rearrangement joins TRBV12-3 or TRBV12-4 to TRBJ2-5, with 7 bases fitting TRBD1. This CDR3 contains 15 residues. After removal of 6 bases from V and 1 base from J, the junction contained 8 bases not matched to a gene.